The text below deals with one T cell receptor beta chain. This sample was included in a study of blood T cell repertoires in COVID-19. Study-level information: COVID-19 samples, acute and convalescent, were from the United States, Italy and Spain. PBMCs, B-cell-depleted T cells, or T cells provided the cDNA or gDNA that made up the material.

Source study methods: Amplification from reference gene primers served as the basis for estimated nucleated cell counts. This table comes from immunoSEQ multiplex PCR, and its TCRdb copy is limited to in-frame clones, with some not included. That table supplies the V and J calls and clone size; D and trimming were determined from the DNA. Here the sample spans over 250,000 clones, about 88% being singletons. V shed 3 bases and J 4 bases; nucleotides not matched to a gene: 5. CDR3 size: 16 residues. Germline V gives CDR1 LGHDT, CDR2 YNNKEL (reference sequence). This receptor was identified in a woman in her forties who had recovered from COVID-19. Sequenced: peripheral blood. The rearrangement joins TRBV3-1 (or the pseudogene TRBV3-2) to TRBJ2-3; TRBD2 matches at 12 bases. The CDR3 sequence: CASSHALAGGADTQYF. The CDR3, as DNA: TGTGCCAGCAGCCATGCGCTAGCGGGAGGGGCAGATACGCAGTATTTT.